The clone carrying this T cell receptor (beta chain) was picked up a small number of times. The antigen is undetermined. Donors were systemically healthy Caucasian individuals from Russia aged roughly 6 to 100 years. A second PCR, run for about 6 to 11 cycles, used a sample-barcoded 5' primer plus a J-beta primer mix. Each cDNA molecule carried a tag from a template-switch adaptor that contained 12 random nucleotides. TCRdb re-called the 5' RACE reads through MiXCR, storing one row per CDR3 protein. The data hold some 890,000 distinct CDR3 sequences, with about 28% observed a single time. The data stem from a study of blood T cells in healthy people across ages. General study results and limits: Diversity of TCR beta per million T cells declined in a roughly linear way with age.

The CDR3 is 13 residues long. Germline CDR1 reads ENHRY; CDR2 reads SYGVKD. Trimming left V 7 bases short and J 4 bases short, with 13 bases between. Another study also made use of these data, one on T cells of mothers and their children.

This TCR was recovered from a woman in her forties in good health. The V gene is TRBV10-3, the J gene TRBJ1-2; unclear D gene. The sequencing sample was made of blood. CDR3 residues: CAITEQPTYGYTF. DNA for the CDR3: TGTGCCATCACTGAACAACCCACCTATGGCTACACCTTC.